This T cell receptor (beta chain) was recorded in a study of T cells in Graves' hyperthyroidism and ophthalmopathy. Study details: Once the initial diagnosis was made, peripheral blood was obtained before any treatment.

Trimming shortened V by 3 bases and J by 4 bases, and 12 bases separated the two germline ends. This CDR3 has 14 amino acids. Germline CDR1 LNHDA, CDR2 SQIVND (reference sequence). Researchers took RNA transcripts and amplified the TCR beta CDR3 regions from them. Using the HTBI primer set, a first-round RT-PCR was run on the TCR CDR3. TCRdb reanalysed the multiplex PCR reads using MiXCR and keeps one entry per CDR3 protein. The sample lists under 450,000 distinct CDR3 sequences; less than 15% were seen once. Uncontrolled infection, other autoimmune disease, pregnancy and lactation each barred patients from inclusion.

The source material was blood. The chain joins TRBV19 to TRBJ2-5; weak D call: TRBD2 (7 bases). This sequence originates from a man in his thirties or forties with Graves' hyperthyroidism that later progressed to Graves' ophthalmopathy. CDR3 residues: CASSMAGARETQYF. DNA for the CDR3: TGTGCCAGTAGTATGGCGGGGGCGCGAGAGACCCAGTACTTC.